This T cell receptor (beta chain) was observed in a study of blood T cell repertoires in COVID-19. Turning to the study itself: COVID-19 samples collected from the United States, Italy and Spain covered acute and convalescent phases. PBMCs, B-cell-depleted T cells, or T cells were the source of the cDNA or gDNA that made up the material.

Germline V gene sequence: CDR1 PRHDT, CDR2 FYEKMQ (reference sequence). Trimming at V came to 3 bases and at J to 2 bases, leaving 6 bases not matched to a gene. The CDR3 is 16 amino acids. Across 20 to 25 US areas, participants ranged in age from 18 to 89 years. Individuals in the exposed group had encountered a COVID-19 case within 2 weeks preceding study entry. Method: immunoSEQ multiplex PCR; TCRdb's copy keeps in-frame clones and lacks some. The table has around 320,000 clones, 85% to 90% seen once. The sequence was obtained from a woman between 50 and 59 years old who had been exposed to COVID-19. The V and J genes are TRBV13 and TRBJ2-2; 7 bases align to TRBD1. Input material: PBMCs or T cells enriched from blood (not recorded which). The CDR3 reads CASSFWQGVNTGELFF. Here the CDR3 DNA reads TGTGCCAGCAGCTTTTGGCAGGGGGTAAACACCGGGGAGCTGTTTTTT.